This TCR beta chain was sequenced in a study of blood T cell repertoires in COVID-19. At the level of the study: Specimens from acute and convalescent COVID-19 originated in the United States, Italy and Spain. PBMCs, B-cell-depleted T cells, or T cells were the source of the cDNA or gDNA that made up the material.

This clone was found once. In the source study's methods: Amplifying reference gene primers gave estimates of nucleated cell counts. Sequencing used immunoSEQ multiplex PCR; TCRdb keeps in-frame clones, though not all of them. V, J and clone size are taken as reported in that table, and D and trimming were inferred from the DNA itself. Altogether fewer than 70,000 clones are present, roughly 85% being singletons, with the ten largest covering roughly 24%. J lost 5 bases, V lost 2 bases, and 5 bases had no gene match. The CDR3 runs to 14 residues. In germline, CDR1 is MNHNY, CDR2 SVGAGI (reference sequence).

This clonotype originated in a man in his fifties with acute or convalescent COVID-19. The gene calls are TRBV6-6 and TRBJ2-7, with 8 bases matching TRBD1. The material sequenced was peripheral blood. CDR3 protein: CASSYIRTGNEQYF. The CDR3 nucleotides are TGTGCCAGCAGTTACATACGGACAGGGAACGAGCAGTACTTC.